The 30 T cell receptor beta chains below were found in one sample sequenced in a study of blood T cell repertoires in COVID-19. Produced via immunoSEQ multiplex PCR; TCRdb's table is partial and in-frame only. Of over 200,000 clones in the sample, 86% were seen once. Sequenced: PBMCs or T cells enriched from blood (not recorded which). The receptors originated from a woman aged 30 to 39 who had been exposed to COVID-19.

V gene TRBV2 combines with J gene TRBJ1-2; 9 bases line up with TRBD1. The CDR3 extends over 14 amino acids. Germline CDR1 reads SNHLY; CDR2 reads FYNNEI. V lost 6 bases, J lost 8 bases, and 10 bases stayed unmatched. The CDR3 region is CASRGTGGLGGYTF. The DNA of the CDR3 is TGTGCCAGCAGGGGAACAGGGGGCTTAGGCGGCTACACCTTC.

The DNA of the CDR3 is TGTGCCAGCAGCCAAGATGGGCAGTTGACTGAAGCTTTCTTT. Its translation: CASSQDGQLTEAFF. This chain joins TRBV3-1 (or the pseudogene TRBV3-2) and TRBJ1-1, with D unresolved. Trimming left V 0 bases short and J 5 bases short, with 10 bases between. The CDR3 is 14 residues long. The germline gives CDR1 LGHDT, CDR2 YNNKEL (reference sequence).

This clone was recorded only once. The CDR3 reads CASSVFSGQVPYEQYF. For the CDR3, the DNA is TGTGCCAGCAGCGTATTCTCGGGACAGGTTCCCTACGAGCAGTACTTC. V usage is TRBV9 and J usage is TRBJ2-7; 8 nucleotides align to TRBD1. Germline lookup yields CDR1 SGDLS and CDR2 YYNGEE. The CDR3 has 16 residues. Trimming at V came to 1 base and at J to 2 bases, leaving 8 bases not matched to a gene.

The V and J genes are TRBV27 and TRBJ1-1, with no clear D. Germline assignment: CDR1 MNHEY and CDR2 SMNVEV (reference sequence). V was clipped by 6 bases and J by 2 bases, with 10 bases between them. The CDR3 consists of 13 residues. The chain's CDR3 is CASSWASNTEAFF. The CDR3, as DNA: TGTGCCAGCAGCTGGGCATCAAACACTGAAGCTTTCTTT.

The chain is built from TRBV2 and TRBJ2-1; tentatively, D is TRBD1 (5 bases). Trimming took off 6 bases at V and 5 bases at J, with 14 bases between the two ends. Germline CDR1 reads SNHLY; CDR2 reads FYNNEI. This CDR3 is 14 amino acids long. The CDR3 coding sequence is TGTGCCAGCAGGGGGTCGATGGGGCACAATGAGCAGTTCTTC. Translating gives CASRGSMGHNEQFF.

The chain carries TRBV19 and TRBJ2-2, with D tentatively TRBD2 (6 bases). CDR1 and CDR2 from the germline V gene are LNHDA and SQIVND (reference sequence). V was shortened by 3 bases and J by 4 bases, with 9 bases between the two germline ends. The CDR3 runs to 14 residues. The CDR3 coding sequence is TGTGCCAGTAGTATGGTGGGGGGCACCGGGGAGCTGTTTTTT. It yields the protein CASSMVGGTGELFF.

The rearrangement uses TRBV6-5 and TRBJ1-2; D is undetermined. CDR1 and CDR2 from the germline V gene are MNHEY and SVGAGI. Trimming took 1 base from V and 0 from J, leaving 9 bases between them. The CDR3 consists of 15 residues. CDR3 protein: CASSYYGVPNYGYTF. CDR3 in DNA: TGTGCCAGCAGTTACTACGGGGTACCTAACTATGGCTACACCTTC.

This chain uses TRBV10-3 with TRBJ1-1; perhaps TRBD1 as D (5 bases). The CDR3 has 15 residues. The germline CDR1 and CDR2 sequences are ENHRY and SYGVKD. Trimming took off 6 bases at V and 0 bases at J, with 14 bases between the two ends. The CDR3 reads CAISPIGGLNTEAFF. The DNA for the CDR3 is TGTGCCATCAGCCCCATTGGGGGGTTGAACACTGAAGCTTTCTTT.

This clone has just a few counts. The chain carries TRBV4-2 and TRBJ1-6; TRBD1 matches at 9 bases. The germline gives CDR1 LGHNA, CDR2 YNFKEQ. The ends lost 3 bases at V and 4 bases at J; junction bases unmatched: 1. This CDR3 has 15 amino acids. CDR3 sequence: CASSQGQGYNSPLHF. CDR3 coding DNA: TGTGCCAGCAGCCAGGGACAGGGTTATAATTCACCCCTCCACTTT.

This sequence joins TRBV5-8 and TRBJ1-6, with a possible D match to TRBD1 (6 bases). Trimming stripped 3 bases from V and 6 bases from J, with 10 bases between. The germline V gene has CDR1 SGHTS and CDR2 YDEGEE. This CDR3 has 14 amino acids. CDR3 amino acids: CASSSYRANSPLHF. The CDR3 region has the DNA TGTGCCAGCAGCTCTTACAGGGCTAATTCACCCCTCCACTTT.

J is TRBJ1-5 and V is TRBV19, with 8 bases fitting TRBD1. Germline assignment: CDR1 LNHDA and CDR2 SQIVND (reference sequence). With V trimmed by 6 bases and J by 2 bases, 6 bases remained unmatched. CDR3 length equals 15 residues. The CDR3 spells CASSKTGVGNQPQHF. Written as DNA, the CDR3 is TGTGCCAGTAGCAAGACAGGGGTTGGCAATCAGCCCCAGCATTTT.

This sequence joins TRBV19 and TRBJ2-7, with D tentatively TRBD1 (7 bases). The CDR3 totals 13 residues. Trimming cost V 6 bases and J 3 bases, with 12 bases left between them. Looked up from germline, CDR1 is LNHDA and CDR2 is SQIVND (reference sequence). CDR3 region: CASREGQSYEQYF. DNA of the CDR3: TGTGCCAGTAGGGAGGGACAGAGCTACGAGCAGTACTTC.

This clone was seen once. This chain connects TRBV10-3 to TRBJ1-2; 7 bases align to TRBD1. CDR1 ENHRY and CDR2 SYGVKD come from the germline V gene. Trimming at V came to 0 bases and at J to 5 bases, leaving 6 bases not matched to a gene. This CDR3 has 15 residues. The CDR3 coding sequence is TGTGCCATCAGTGAGTCGACGGGACAGTTGTATGGCTACACCTTC. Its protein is CAISESTGQLYGYTF.

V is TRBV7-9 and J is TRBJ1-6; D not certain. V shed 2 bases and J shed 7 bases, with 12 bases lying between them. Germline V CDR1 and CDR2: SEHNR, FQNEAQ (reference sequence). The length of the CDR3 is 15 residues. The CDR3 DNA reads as TGTGCCAGCAGCTTACAGGATTCCCCCAATTCACCCCTCCACTTT. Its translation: CASSLQDSPNSPLHF. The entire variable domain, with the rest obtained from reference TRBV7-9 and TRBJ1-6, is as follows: DTGVSQNPRHKITKRGQNVTFRCDPISEHNRLYWYRQTLGQGPEFLTYFQNEAQLEKSRLLSDRFSAERPKGSFSTLEIQRTEQGDSAMYLCASSLQDSPNSPLHFGNGTRLTVT.

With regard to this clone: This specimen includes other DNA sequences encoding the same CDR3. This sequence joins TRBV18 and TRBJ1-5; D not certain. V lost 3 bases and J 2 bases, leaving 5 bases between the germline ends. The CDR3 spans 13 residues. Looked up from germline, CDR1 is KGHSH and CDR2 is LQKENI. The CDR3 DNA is TGTGCCAGCTCACCGTCAGGCAATCAGCCCCAGCATTTT. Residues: CASSPSGNQPQHF. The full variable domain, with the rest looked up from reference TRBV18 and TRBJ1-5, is NAGVMQNPRHLVRRRGQEARLRCSPMKGHSHVYWYRQLPEEGLKFMVYLQKENIIDESGMPKERFSAEFPKEGPSILRIQQVVRGDSAAYFCASSPSGNQPQHFGDGTRLSIL.

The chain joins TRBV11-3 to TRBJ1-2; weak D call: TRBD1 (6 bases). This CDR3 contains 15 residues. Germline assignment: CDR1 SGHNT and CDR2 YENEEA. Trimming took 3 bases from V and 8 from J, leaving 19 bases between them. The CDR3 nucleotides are TGTGCCAGCAGCTTTTCTTATACAGGGCGCGGGGGCTACACCTTC. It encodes CASSFSYTGRGGYTF. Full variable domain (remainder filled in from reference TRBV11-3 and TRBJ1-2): EAGVVQSPRYKIIEKKQPVAFWCNPISGHNTLYWYLQNLGQGPELLIRYENEEAVDDSQLPKDRFSAERLKGVDSTLKIQPAELGDSAVYLCASSFSYTGRGGYTFGSGTRLTVV.

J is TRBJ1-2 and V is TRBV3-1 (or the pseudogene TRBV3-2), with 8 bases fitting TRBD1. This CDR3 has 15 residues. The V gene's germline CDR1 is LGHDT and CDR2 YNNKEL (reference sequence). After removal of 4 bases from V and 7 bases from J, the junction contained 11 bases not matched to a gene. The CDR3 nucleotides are TGTGCCAGCAGCCGCCCCGGACAGGGTTTTCGTGGCTACACCTTC. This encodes CASSRPGQGFRGYTF.

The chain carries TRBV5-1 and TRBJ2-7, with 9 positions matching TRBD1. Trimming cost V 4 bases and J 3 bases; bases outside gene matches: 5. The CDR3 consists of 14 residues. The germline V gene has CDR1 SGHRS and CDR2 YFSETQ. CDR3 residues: CASSRGQGGYEQYF. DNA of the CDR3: TGCGCCAGCAGCCGGGGACAGGGAGGCTACGAGCAGTACTTC.

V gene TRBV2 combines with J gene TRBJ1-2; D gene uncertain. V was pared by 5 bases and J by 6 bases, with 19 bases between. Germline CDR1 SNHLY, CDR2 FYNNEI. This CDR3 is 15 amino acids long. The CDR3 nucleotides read TGTGCCAGCAGTAAATCCCCCCCGGGATTGCATGGCTACACCTTC. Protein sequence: CASSKSPPGLHGYTF.

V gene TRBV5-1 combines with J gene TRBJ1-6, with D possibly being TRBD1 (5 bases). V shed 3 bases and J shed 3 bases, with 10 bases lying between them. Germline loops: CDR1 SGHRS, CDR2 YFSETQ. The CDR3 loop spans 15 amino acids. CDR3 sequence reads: CASSSAGHYNSPLHF. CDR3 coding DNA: TGCGCCAGCAGCTCCGCAGGGCACTATAATTCACCCCTCCACTTT.

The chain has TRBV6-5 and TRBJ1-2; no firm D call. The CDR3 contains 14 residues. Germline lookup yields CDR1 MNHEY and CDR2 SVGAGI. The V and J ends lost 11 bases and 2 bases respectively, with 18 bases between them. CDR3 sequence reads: CAGTSGESNYGYTF. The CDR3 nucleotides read TGTGCCGGAACGAGCGGGGAGTCCAACTATGGCTACACCTTC.

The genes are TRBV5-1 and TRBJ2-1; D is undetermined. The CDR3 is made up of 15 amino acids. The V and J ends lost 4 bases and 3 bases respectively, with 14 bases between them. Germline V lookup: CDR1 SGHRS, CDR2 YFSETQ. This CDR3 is CASSQSSERYNEQFF. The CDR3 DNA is TGCGCCAGCAGCCAGAGTTCCGAGCGCTACAATGAGCAGTTCTTC.

The CDR3 spells CASSLDPTRGGQAFF. CDR3 nucleotide sequence: TGTGCCAGCAGCTTAGACCCCACGAGGGGAGGCCAAGCTTTCTTT. V and J are TRBV11-3 and TRBJ1-1; D is possibly TRBD1 (5 bases). CDR3 length: 15 residues. Trimming removed 0 bases at V and 9 bases at J, with 17 bases between. Germline V gene data show CDR1 as SGHNT and CDR2 as YENEEA.

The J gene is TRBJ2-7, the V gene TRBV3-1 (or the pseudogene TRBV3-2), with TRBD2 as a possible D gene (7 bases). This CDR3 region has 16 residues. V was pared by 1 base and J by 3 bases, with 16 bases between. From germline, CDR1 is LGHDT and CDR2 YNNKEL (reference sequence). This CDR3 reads CASSQGEGGVFYEQYF. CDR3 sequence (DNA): TGTGCCAGCAGCCAAGGAGAGGGGGGGGTCTTCTACGAGCAGTACTTC.

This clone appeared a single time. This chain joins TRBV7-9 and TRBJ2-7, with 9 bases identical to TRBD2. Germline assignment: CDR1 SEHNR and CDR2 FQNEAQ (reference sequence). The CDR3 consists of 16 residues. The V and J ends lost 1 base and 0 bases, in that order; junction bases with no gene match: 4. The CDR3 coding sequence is TGTGCCAGCAGCTTAGATATAGCGGGGGACTCCTACGAGCAGTACTTC. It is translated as CASSLDIAGDSYEQYF.

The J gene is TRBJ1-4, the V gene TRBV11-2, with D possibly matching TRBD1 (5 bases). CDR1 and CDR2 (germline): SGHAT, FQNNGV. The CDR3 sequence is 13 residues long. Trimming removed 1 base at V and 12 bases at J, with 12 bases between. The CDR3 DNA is TGTGCCAGCAGCTTAGTGGGGGAGGCGGAACTGTTTTTT. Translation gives CASSLVGEAELFF.

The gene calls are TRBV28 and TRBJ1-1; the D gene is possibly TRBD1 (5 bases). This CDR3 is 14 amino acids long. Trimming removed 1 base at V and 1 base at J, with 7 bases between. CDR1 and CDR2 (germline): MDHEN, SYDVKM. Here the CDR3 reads CASSLSRANTEAFF. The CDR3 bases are TGTGCCAGCAGTTTATCCAGGGCGAACACTGAAGCTTTCTTT.

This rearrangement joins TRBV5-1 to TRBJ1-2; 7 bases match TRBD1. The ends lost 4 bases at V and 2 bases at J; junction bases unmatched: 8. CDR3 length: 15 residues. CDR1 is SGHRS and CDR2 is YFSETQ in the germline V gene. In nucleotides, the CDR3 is TGCGCCAGCAGCCGACCCGACAGGGACAACTATGGCTACACCTTC. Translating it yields CASSRPDRDNYGYTF.

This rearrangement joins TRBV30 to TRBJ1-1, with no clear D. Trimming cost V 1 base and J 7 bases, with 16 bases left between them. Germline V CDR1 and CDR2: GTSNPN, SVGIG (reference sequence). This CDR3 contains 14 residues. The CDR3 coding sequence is TGTGCCTGGAGTGGGAGTCCGCACTCCCTTGAAGCTTTCTTT. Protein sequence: CAWSGSPHSLEAFF. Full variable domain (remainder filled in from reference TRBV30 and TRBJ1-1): SQTIHQWPATLVQPVGSPLSLECTVEGTSNPNLYWYRQAAGRGLQLLFYSVGIGQISSEVPQNLSASRPQDRQFILSSKKLLLSDSGFYLCAWSGSPHSLEAFFGQGTRLTVV.

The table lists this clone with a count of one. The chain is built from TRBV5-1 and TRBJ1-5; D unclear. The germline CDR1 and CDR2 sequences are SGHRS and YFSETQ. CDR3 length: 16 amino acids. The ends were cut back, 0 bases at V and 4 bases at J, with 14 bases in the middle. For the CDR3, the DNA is TGCGCCAGCAGCTTGGAATATGACTATCGGAATCAGCCCCAGCATTTT. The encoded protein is CASSLEYDYRNQPQHF.